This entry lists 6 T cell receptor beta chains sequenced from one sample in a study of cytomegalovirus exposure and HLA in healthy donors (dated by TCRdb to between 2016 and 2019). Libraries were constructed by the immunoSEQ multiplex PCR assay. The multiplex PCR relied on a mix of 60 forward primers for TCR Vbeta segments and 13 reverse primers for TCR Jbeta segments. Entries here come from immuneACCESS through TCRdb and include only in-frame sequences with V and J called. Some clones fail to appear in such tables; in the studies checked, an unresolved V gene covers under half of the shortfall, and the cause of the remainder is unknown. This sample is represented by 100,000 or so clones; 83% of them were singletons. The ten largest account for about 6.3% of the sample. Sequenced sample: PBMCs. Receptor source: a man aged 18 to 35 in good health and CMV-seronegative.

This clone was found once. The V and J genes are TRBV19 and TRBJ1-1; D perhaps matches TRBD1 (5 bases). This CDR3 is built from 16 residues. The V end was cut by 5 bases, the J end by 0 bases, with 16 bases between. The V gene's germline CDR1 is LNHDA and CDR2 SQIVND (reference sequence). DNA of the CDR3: TGTGCCAGTAGTGTCAAGGAAGGACACTTGAACACTGAAGCTTTCTTT. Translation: CASSVKEGHLNTEAFF.

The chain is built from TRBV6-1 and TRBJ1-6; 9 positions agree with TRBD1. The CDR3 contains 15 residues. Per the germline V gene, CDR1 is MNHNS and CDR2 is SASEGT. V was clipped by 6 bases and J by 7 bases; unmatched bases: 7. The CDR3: CASRPIQGANSPLHF. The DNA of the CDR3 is TGTGCCAGCAGACCCATACAGGGGGCGAATTCACCCCTCCACTTT.

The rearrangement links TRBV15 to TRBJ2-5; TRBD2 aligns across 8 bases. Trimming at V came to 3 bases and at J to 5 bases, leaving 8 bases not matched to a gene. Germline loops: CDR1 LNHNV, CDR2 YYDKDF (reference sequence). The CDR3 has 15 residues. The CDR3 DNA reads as TGTGCCACCAGCAGCCGTCGGGAGGGCCGGGAGACCCAGTACTTC. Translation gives CATSSRREGRETQYF.

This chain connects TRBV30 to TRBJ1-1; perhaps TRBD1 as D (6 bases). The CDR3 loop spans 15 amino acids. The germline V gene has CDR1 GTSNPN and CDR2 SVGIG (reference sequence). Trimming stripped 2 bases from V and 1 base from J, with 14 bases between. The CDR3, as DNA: TGTGCCTGGAGTCCCAACCCACAGGGGAACACTGAAGCTTTCTTT. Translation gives CAWSPNPQGNTEAFF.

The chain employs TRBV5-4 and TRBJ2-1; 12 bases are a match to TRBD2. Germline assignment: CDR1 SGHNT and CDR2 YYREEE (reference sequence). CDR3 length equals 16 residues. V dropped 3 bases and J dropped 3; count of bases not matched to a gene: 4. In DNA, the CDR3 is TGTGCCAGCAGCTCCAGACTAGCGGGAGTCTACAATGAGCAGTTCTTC. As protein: CASSSRLAGVYNEQFF.

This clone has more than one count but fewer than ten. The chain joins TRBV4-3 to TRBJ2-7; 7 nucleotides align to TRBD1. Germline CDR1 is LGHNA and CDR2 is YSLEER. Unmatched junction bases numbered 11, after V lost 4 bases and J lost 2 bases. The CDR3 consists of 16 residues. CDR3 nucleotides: TGCGCCAGCAGCCCATCCCTACTTGACAGGGCCTACGAGCAGTACTTC. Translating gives CASSPSLLDRAYEQYF.